The 12 T cell receptor beta chains below come from one sample, sequenced in a study of T-cell memory formation after mild COVID-19. TCRdb itself ran the 5' RACE reads through MiXCR, one entry per CDR3 protein. The data contain some 160,000 distinct CDR3 sequences, 30% to 35% of them singletons. The sequencing input was PBMCs or a T cell subset sorted from them (not recorded which). Receptors originate from an adult woman who had mild COVID-19 (a few samples of this study predate the infection). Cell type and time point are not known.

The genes are TRBV29-1 and TRBJ1-2, with 8 bases fitting TRBD1. Per germline, CDR1 SQVTM and CDR2 ANQGSEA. Losses at the gene ends were 6 bases for V and 3 bases for J; bases not matched to a gene: 3. The CDR3 has 12 amino acids. CDR3 protein: CSVADRDYGYTF. CDR3 coding DNA: TGCAGCGTCGCGGACAGGGACTATGGCTACACCTTC.

The chain has TRBV20-1 and TRBJ2-5; D gene ambiguous. CDR1 DFQATT and CDR2 SNEGSKA come from the germline V gene (reference sequence). CDR3 length: 13 residues. Trimming removed 3 bases at V and 0 bases at J, with 8 bases between. CDR3 sequence reads: CSARSPDQETQYF. The CDR3 nucleotides are TGCAGTGCTAGGTCGCCGGACCAAGAGACCCAGTACTTC.

The J gene is TRBJ1-1, the V gene TRBV6-5; D is unresolved. This CDR3 is 15 amino acids long. The germline gives CDR1 MNHEY, CDR2 SVGAGI. The V end lost 2 bases, the J end lost 4 bases, and 14 bases lay between the germline ends. The chain's CDR3 is CASSYSQSWGTEAFF. CDR3 nucleotides: TGTGCCAGCAGTTACAGCCAGAGCTGGGGCACTGAAGCTTTCTTT.

The V call is TRBV6-6, the J call TRBJ2-7; no clear D gene. Germline V CDR1 and CDR2: MNHNY, SVGAGI (reference sequence). This CDR3 comprises 14 residues. V lost 7 bases and J 0 bases, leaving 13 bases between the germline ends. CDR3 DNA: TGTGCCAGCATCCCGGGTGGCAGCTCCTACGAGCAGTACTTC. Its translation is CASIPGGSSYEQYF.

CDR3 sequence reads: CASSESIDKGNTEAFF. CDR3 coding DNA: TGTGCCAGCAGTGAATCAATAGACAAGGGAAACACTGAAGCTTTCTTT. This sequence joins TRBV25-1 and TRBJ1-1; D is unclear. V shed 1 base and J shed 2 bases, with 14 bases lying between them. The CDR3 covers 16 residues. Looked up from germline, CDR1 is MGHDK and CDR2 is SYGVNS.

This clonotype was detected only a few times. The chain combines TRBV29-1 with TRBJ2-5; 9 bases line up with TRBD2. Germline V gives CDR1 SQVTM, CDR2 ANQGSEA. After removal of 3 bases from V and 5 bases from J, the junction contained 7 bases not matched to a gene. The CDR3 is 14 amino acids. The CDR3 loop is CSVEGSGRLETQYF. The CDR3 DNA reads as TGCAGCGTTGAGGGCAGCGGGAGGCTGGAGACCCAGTACTTC.

This clonotype was seen a handful of times. The rearrangement links TRBV7-9 to TRBJ1-1; 7 bases align to TRBD1. Germline-derived CDR1 and CDR2 are SEHNR and FQNEAQ (reference sequence). V lost 5 bases, J lost 5 bases, and 8 bases stayed unmatched. The CDR3 has 14 amino acids. CDR3 amino acids: CASSPGQYPTEAFF. The CDR3 bases are TGTGCCAGCAGCCCGGGACAGTATCCGACTGAAGCTTTCTTT. Combining the CDR3 with reference TRBV7-9 and TRBJ1-1 gives the whole variable domain DTGVSQNPRHKITKRGQNVTFRCDPISEHNRLYWYRQTLGQGPEFLTYFQNEAQLEKSRLLSDRFSAERPKGSFSTLEIQRTEQGDSAMYLCASSPGQYPTEAFFGQGTRLTVV.

The chain carries TRBV6-5 and TRBJ2-1; either TRBD1 or TRBD2 may fit D (6 bases each). V lost 2 bases to trimming and J lost 6 bases, with 17 bases between them. The CDR3 length is 16 residues. CDR1 MNHEY and CDR2 SVGAGI come from the germline V gene. CDR3 DNA sequence: TGTGCCAGCAGTTACATCGGAAGGGGGGTCGGCAATGAGCAGTTCTTC. It yields the protein CASSYIGRGVGNEQFF.

Only a few counts were recorded for this clonotype. The chain is built from TRBV29-1 and TRBJ2-7; D unresolved. V was cut by 5 bases and J by 0 bases, with 14 bases left in between. The CDR3 length is 14 residues. Germline loops: CDR1 SQVTM, CDR2 ANQGSEA. The CDR3 DNA is TGCAGCGTTTTCTTAGGGCTCCACTCCTACGAGCAGTACTTC. Amino acid sequence: CSVFLGLHSYEQYF.

Here the CDR3 reads CASSSLGTYANTGELFF. The DNA of the CDR3 is TGTGCCAGCAGCTCTCTCGGGACGTACGCGAACACCGGGGAGCTGTTTTTT. The chain couples TRBV7-9 to TRBJ2-2; perhaps D is TRBD1 or TRBD2 (5 bases each). The length of the CDR3 is 17 residues. Germline loops: CDR1 SEHNR, CDR2 FQNEAQ (reference sequence). Trimming pared 4 bases from V and 0 bases from J, leaving 15 bases between.

Only a few counts were recorded for this clonotype. V usage is TRBV9 and J usage is TRBJ2-1; 10 bases line up with TRBD2. Looked up from germline, CDR1 is SGDLS and CDR2 is YYNGEE. The CDR3 sequence is 14 residues long. V trimming: 3 bases; J trimming: 7 bases; junction bases outside the gene matches: 4. CDR3 DNA sequence: TGTGCCAGCAGCGGACTAGCGGGCGTTAATGAGCAGTTCTTC. It yields the protein CASSGLAGVNEQFF.

This clonotype was counted ten times or more. V gene TRBV7-8 combines with J gene TRBJ2-2, with D perhaps TRBD1 or TRBD2 (6 bases each). This CDR3 spans 18 amino acids. CDR1 SGHVS and CDR2 FQNEAQ come from the germline V gene. Trimming cost V 3 bases and J 4 bases, with 21 bases left between them. The CDR3 sequence: CASSFFWNREDGTGELFF. For the CDR3, the DNA is TGTGCCAGCAGCTTTTTTTGGAACAGGGAGGACGGCACCGGGGAGCTGTTTTTT.